This T cell receptor (beta chain) was captured by sequencing in a study of blood T cell repertoires in COVID-19. Background on the study: Acute and convalescent COVID-19 samples came from the United States, Italy and Spain.

Germline CDR1 is SGDLS and CDR2 is YYNGEE. CDR3 length equals 15 residues. The V and J ends lost 3 bases and 9 bases, in that order; junction bases with no gene match: 10. Data came from immunoSEQ multiplex PCR; TCRdb stores just in-frame clones and leaves some out. The data show about 190,000 clones, around 83% seen once. Sequencing was done on a sample of PBMCs or T cells enriched from blood (not recorded which). The sequence derives from a woman between 40 and 55 years old in a cohort exposed to, infected with or recovered from COVID-19 (not recorded which). This sequence joins TRBV9 and TRBJ2-1; 9 bases map to TRBD2. Here the CDR3 DNA reads TGTGCCAGCAGCGGATTAGCGGGAGAAGGGGCTGAGCAGTTCTTC. Amino acid sequence: CASSGLAGEGAEQFF.